The entry below gives a single T cell receptor beta chain sequence along with its context. Germline V gives CDR1 MNHNS, CDR2 SASEGT. The ends lost 6 bases at V and 3 bases at J; junction bases unmatched: 6. This CDR3 has 14 amino acids. The data were taken from a study of T cells in Graves' hyperthyroidism and ophthalmopathy. RNA transcripts provided the source from which TCR beta CDR3 regions were amplified. When the TCR CDR3 underwent first-round RT-PCR, the HTBI primer set was used. One entry per CDR3 protein results from TCRdb running MiXCR on the multiplex PCR reads. The data show some 250,000 distinct CDR3 sequences, with 13% to 15% seen just once and 30% held by the top ten.

This sequence originates from a woman aged 50 to 65 with Graves' hyperthyroidism that later progressed to Graves' ophthalmopathy. This chain uses TRBV6-1 with TRBJ1-1; 8 nucleotides line up with TRBD1. Input material: blood. This chain's CDR3 is CASRKRQGYTEAFF. The CDR3 region has the DNA TGTGCCAGCAGAAAAAGACAGGGGTACACTGAAGCTTTCTTT.